The 32 T cell receptor beta chains given below trace back to one sample, sequenced in a study of a mutant IDH1 vaccine in newly diagnosed glioma. The time point is: baseline, week 1 (first vaccination visit). Indicated treatment: pre-vaccination baseline after standard-of-care therapy. The table came from immunoSEQ multiplex PCR; TCRdb's copy has only in-frame clones and leaves some out. The data hold about 98,000 clones, with roughly 90% observed a single time. The input for sequencing was PBMCs, taken from a glioma patient treated with radiotherapy, temozolomide or both. All receptors come from a woman aged 50 to 60 with glioma.

The V gene is TRBV7-9, the J gene TRBJ2-7; TRBD2 might be the D (6 bases). The CDR3 covers 14 residues. Germline-derived CDR1 and CDR2 are SEHNR and FQNEAQ (reference sequence). V lost 2 bases to trimming and J lost 7 bases, with 15 bases between them. CDR3 sequence: CASSLYWQGGEQYF. DNA of the CDR3: TGTGCCAGCAGCTTATATTGGCAGGGAGGAGAGCAGTACTTC.

The V gene is TRBV13, the J gene TRBJ2-7; D gene unclear. The CDR3 has 15 residues. V lost 2 bases and J 1 base, leaving 12 bases between the germline ends. CDR1 and CDR2 from the germline V gene are PRHDT and FYEKMQ (reference sequence). DNA for the CDR3: TGTGCCAGCAGCTTATACCGGGCCCTGTCCTACGAGCAGTACTTC. It codes for CASSLYRALSYEQYF.

The rearrangement joins TRBV19 to TRBJ1-4; tentative D call: TRBD1 (5 bases). V shed 11 bases and J shed 4 bases, with 14 bases lying between them. The length of the CDR3 is 13 residues. The V gene's germline CDR1 is LNHDA and CDR2 SQIVND (reference sequence). Here the CDR3 reads CAFKNRFNEKLFF. CDR3 nucleotides: TGTGCCTTTAAAAACAGGTTTAATGAAAAACTGTTTTTT.

The chain employs TRBV28 and TRBJ1-5; 8 bases are a match to TRBD1. Germline lookup yields CDR1 MDHEN and CDR2 SYDVKM. CDR3 size: 14 residues. J gave up 7 bases and V 6 bases, and 8 bases lay outside the gene matches. The CDR3 here is CASSPGQGGQPQHF. In nucleotides, the CDR3 is TGTGCCAGCAGCCCTGGACAGGGTGGACAGCCCCAGCATTTT. The entire variable domain, with the rest obtained from reference TRBV28 and TRBJ1-5, is as follows: DVKVTQSSRYLVKRTGEKVFLECVQDMDHENMFWYRQDPGLGLRLIYFSYDVKMKEKGDIPEGYSVSREKKERFSLILESASTNQTSMYLCASSPGQGGQPQHFGDGTRLSIL.

The chain combines TRBV2 with TRBJ2-1; possibly TRBD2 for D (5 bases). The CDR3 has 13 amino acids. V was pared by 6 bases and J by 3 bases, with 9 bases between. CDR1 is SNHLY, CDR2 FYNNEI, per germline. The CDR3: CASRGDLYNEQFF. The CDR3 nucleotides are TGTGCCAGCAGGGGAGATCTCTACAATGAGCAGTTCTTC.

This clone was counted between two and nine times. This chain joins TRBV18 and TRBJ2-2; D could derive from TRBD1 or TRBD2 (6 bases each). The CDR3 contains 15 residues. V was pared by 1 base and J by 6 bases, with 12 bases between. CDR1 and CDR2 from the germline V gene are KGHSH and LQKENI. CDR3 DNA: TGTGCCAGCTCACCACAACACAGGGAGGCCGGGGAGCTGTTTTTT. Protein sequence: CASSPQHREAGELFF.

The chain combines TRBV10-2 with TRBJ1-2, with no clear D. This CDR3 is built from 13 residues. Germline V gene sequence: CDR1 WSHSY, CDR2 SAAADI. V lost 1 base, J lost 3 bases, and 6 bases lay in between. The CDR3 nucleotides are TGCGCCAGCAGTGAGTGGAGGTACTATGGCTACACCTTC. As protein: CASSEWRYYGYTF.

The chain has TRBV5-1 and TRBJ2-5, with D unclear. Trimming pared 0 bases from V and 5 bases from J, leaving 14 bases between. The CDR3 extends over 15 amino acids. Germline lookup yields CDR1 SGHRS and CDR2 YFSETQ. The CDR3 protein is CASSLVSGRVETQYF. The CDR3 coding sequence is TGCGCCAGCAGCTTGGTCTCTGGTCGGGTGGAGACCCAGTACTTC.

The chain has TRBV7-8 and TRBJ2-7, with 12 bases identical to TRBD2. V lost 9 bases and J lost 4; bases outside the gene matches: 1. CDR3 length: 12 amino acids. Germline assignment: CDR1 SGHVS and CDR2 FQNEAQ. The DNA for the CDR3 is TGTGCCAGTCTAGCGGGAGGGTACGAGCAGTACTTC. Protein sequence: CASLAGGYEQYF.

This sequence joins TRBV19 and TRBJ2-7; D is undetermined. The length of the CDR3 is 13 residues. V was clipped by 5 bases and J by 0 bases, with 8 bases between them. Per the germline V gene, CDR1 is LNHDA and CDR2 is SQIVND (reference sequence). In DNA, the CDR3 is TGTGCCAGTAGTCCCCGACCCTCCTACGAGCAGTACTTC. Translation gives CASSPRPSYEQYF.

The V call is TRBV7-8, the J call TRBJ2-3, with 9 bases aligning to TRBD2. The CDR3 runs to 16 residues. The germline V gene encodes CDR1 SGHVS and CDR2 FQNEAQ. Trimming removed 0 bases from V and 6 bases from J; junction bases left unmatched: 7. CDR3 bases: TGTGCCAGCAGCTTAGCGTTGGTAGCGGGAGTGGATACGCAGTATTTT. Its protein product is CASSLALVAGVDTQYF.

The chain's CDR3 is CASSQQGPSSYNEQFF. CDR3 DNA: TGCGCCAGCAGCCAACAGGGGCCGAGCTCCTACAATGAGCAGTTCTTC. The gene calls are TRBV5-1 and TRBJ2-1, with 7 bases that match TRBD1. Unmatched junction bases numbered 7, after V lost 4 bases and J lost 0 bases. The CDR3 runs to 16 residues. Germline-derived CDR1 and CDR2 are SGHRS and YFSETQ.

V is TRBV19 and J is TRBJ2-5; unclear D gene. Between the trimmed V and J ends, which lost 9 bases and 3 bases, there was a span of 11 bases. Germline V gives CDR1 LNHDA, CDR2 SQIVND (reference sequence). The CDR3 spans 12 residues. The CDR3 DNA reads TGTGCCAGCTCCCCCGGTGAAGAGACCCAGTACTTC. Translating it yields CASSPGEETQYF. Full variable domain (remainder filled in from reference TRBV19 and TRBJ2-5): DGGITQSPKYLFRKEGQNVTLSCEQNLNHDAMYWYRQDPGQGLRLIYYSQIVNDFQKGDIAEGYSVSREKKESFPLTVTSAQKNPTAFYLCASSPGEETQYFGPGTRLLVL.

The V and J genes are TRBV28 and TRBJ1-5; unclear D gene. Germline loops: CDR1 MDHEN, CDR2 SYDVKM. V lost 6 bases, J lost 0 bases, and 6 bases lay in between. This CDR3 is built from 13 residues. CDR3 in amino acids: CASRANSNQPQHF. The CDR3 DNA follows: TGTGCCAGCAGGGCGAATAGCAATCAGCCCCAGCATTTT.

V and J are TRBV28 and TRBJ2-7; D unclear. Germline CDR1 is MDHEN and CDR2 is SYDVKM. CDR3 length: 14 residues. Trimming took 2 bases from V and 5 from J, leaving 13 bases between them. The CDR3 DNA reads as TGTGCCAGCAGTTTAATTGGGCCCCCCAACGAGCAGTACTTC. Protein sequence: CASSLIGPPNEQYF.

The chain recombines TRBV5-1 with TRBJ2-1; 10 bases match TRBD2. This CDR3 contains 15 residues. The V segment lost 4 bases and the J segment 1 base; nucleotides outside the gene matches: 2. The germline V gene has CDR1 SGHRS and CDR2 YFSETQ. CDR3 residues: CASSQTSGSYNEQFF. In DNA, the CDR3 is TGCGCCAGCAGCCAGACTAGCGGGTCCTACAATGAGCAGTTCTTC.

The CDR3 coding sequence is TGTGCCAGCAGTCGTACCCGCATTCCCGGGGAGCTGTTTTTT. Translation gives CASSRTRIPGELFF. The chain combines TRBV6-1 with TRBJ2-2; no clear D gene. V was trimmed by 5 bases and J by 6 bases, leaving 13 bases between them. From germline, CDR1 is MNHNS and CDR2 SASEGT. The CDR3 spans 14 residues.

This chain connects TRBV7-8 to TRBJ1-2, with unresolved D. V was trimmed by 1 base and J by 3 bases, leaving 3 bases between them. This CDR3 has 12 amino acids. Germline V gene data show CDR1 as SGHVS and CDR2 as FQNEAQ. CDR3 DNA sequence: TGTGCCAGCAGCTTAGGGGACTATGGCTACACCTTC. It encodes CASSLGDYGYTF.

The CDR3 here is CASTEGGGSHEQYF. In DNA, the CDR3 is TGTGCCAGCACCGAGGGGGGAGGGAGCCACGAGCAGTACTTC. The rearrangement uses TRBV27 and TRBJ2-7; TRBD2 is a possible D gene (7 bases). The CDR3 totals 14 residues. The germline V gene encodes CDR1 MNHEY and CDR2 SMNVEV (reference sequence). Trimming took off 7 bases at V and 5 bases at J, with 18 bases between the two ends.

V is TRBV27 and J is TRBJ2-5; no definite D call. This CDR3 region has 14 residues. Germline CDR1 is MNHEY and CDR2 is SMNVEV (reference sequence). V was pared by 1 base and J by 2 bases, with 8 bases between. Here the CDR3 DNA reads TGTGCCAGCAGTTTATGGTCAGGACAAGAGACCCAGTACTTC. It specifies CASSLWSGQETQYF.

The gene calls are TRBV4-1 and TRBJ1-3, with a possible D match to TRBD1 (5 bases). V dropped 2 bases and J dropped 0 bases, with 8 bases sitting between them. CDR1 is MGHRA and CDR2 is YSYEKL in the germline V gene. This CDR3 is 15 amino acids long. Written as DNA, the CDR3 is TGCGCCAGCAGCCAAAGACAGATCTCTGGAAACACCATATATTTT. The encoded protein is CASSQRQISGNTIYF.

The chain carries TRBV27 and TRBJ2-1; possibly TRBD2 for D (5 bases). Deletions cut 3 bases from V and 2 bases from J, with 11 bases between. The CDR3 sequence is 15 residues long. The germline CDR1 and CDR2 sequences are MNHEY and SMNVEV (reference sequence). The CDR3 reads CASSLGAYPYNEQFF. For the CDR3, the DNA is TGTGCCAGCAGTTTGGGAGCGTACCCCTACAATGAGCAGTTCTTC.

This rearrangement joins TRBV28 to TRBJ2-2, with D unclear. Trimming stripped 4 bases from V and 2 bases from J, with 11 bases between. Germline-derived CDR1 and CDR2 are MDHEN and SYDVKM. This CDR3 is built from 15 residues. CDR3 coding DNA: TGTGCCAGCAGTTCCCCTACAGATAACACCGGGGAGCTGTTTTTT. It is translated as CASSSPTDNTGELFF.

Comments on this clone: Relative to the germline gene, one junction end is altered; a read error may explain this. J is TRBJ1-4 and V is TRBV30; D gene unclear. Per the germline V gene, CDR1 is GTSNPN and CDR2 is SVGIG (reference sequence). The CDR3 extends over 12 amino acids. The CDR3 loop reads CAWSRREGKTVF. The CDR3 nucleotides read TGTGCCTGGAGTAGGAGGGAGGGAAAAACTGTTTTT.

The CDR3 bases are TGTGCCAGCAGTTTACAGGGATACATTCAGTACTTC. It translates to CASSLQGYIQYF. The chain is built from TRBV28 and TRBJ2-4; maybe TRBD1 (5 bases). This CDR3 contains 12 residues. The germline gives CDR1 MDHEN, CDR2 SYDVKM. V lost 2 bases and J 8 bases, leaving 7 bases between the germline ends.

The CDR3 loop reads CASIGAENTGELFF. The CDR3 DNA is TGTGCCAGCATTGGGGCAGAGAACACCGGGGAGCTGTTTTTT. The gene calls are TRBV28 and TRBJ2-2; possible D gene TRBD1, 5 bases. This CDR3 is built from 14 residues. V lost 7 bases to trimming and J lost 1 base, with 10 bases between them. The germline V gene has CDR1 MDHEN and CDR2 SYDVKM.

The rearrangement uses TRBV5-1 and TRBJ2-7; a weak D match, TRBD1 (5 bases). The CDR3 sequence is 14 residues long. In germline, CDR1 is SGHRS, CDR2 YFSETQ. Between the trimmed V and J ends, which lost 4 bases and 2 bases, there was a span of 13 bases. For the CDR3, the DNA is TGCGCCAGCAGCCCGGCTTTAGGGGCCTACGAGCAGTACTTC. The encoded protein is CASSPALGAYEQYF.

The chain combines TRBV28 with TRBJ1-1, with TRBD1 matching 8 bases. The V gene end was trimmed by 5 bases and the J gene end by 5 bases; junction bases not matched to a gene: 7. The CDR3 extends over 14 amino acids. Looked up from germline, CDR1 is MDHEN and CDR2 is SYDVKM. The CDR3 loop reads CASSPRTGRTEAFF. CDR3 sequence (DNA): TGTGCCAGCAGTCCCCGGACAGGGCGGACTGAAGCTTTCTTT.

The chain links TRBV6-1 to TRBJ1-2; D remains unclear. Germline lookup yields CDR1 MNHNS and CDR2 SASEGT. The V gene lost 2 bases and the J gene lost 4 bases, with 11 bases spanning the gap. This CDR3 has 14 residues. The CDR3, as DNA: TGTGCCAGCAGTGAATACAGCGAGAGCTATGGCTACACCTTC. This gives the protein CASSEYSESYGYTF.

This clone was seen a single time. The chain recombines TRBV25-1 with TRBJ1-4; TRBD1 matches 7 bases. The junction had 5 bases not matched to a gene; V was cut back by 2 bases and J by 11 bases. The CDR3 is 13 amino acids. Germline-derived CDR1 and CDR2 are MGHDK and SYGVNS. The CDR3, as DNA: TGTGCCAGCAGTGAACCGGGACAGCAGAAACTGTTTTTT. This translates into CASSEPGQQKLFF.

The chain couples TRBV28 to TRBJ2-2; 8 nucleotides match TRBD2. The CDR3 is 14 amino acids. Germline trimming cut 11 bases from V and 2 bases from J; bases unmatched to any gene: 7. Per germline, CDR1 MDHEN and CDR2 SYDVKM. The CDR3 nucleotides read TGTGCCGGGAAGGCGGGGGGCAACACCGGGGAGCTGTTTTTT. The encoded protein is CAGKAGGNTGELFF.

V gene TRBV6-1 combines with J gene TRBJ1-1; weak D call: TRBD1 (5 bases). The CDR3 totals 13 residues. Germline CDR1 is MNHNS and CDR2 is SASEGT. V shed 4 bases and J shed 1 base, with 7 bases lying between them. CDR3 DNA: TGTGCCAGCAGTGCGACAGCGAACACTGAAGCTTTCTTT. Amino acid sequence: CASSATANTEAFF.